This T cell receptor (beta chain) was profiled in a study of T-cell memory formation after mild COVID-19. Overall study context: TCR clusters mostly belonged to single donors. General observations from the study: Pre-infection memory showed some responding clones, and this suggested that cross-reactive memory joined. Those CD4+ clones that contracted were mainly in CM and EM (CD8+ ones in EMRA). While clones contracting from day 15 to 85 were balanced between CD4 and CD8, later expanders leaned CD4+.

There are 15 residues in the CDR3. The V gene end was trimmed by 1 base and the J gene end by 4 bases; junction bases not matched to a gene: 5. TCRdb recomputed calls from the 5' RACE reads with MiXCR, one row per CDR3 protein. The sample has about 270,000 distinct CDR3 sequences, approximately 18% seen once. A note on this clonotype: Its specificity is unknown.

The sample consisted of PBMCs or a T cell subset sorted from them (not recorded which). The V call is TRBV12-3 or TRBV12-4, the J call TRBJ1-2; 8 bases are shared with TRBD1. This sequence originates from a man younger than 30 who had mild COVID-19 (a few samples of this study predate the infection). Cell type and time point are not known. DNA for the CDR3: TGTGCCAGCAGTTTAGGGACAGGGTCTATCTATGGCTACACCTTC. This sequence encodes CASSLGTGSIYGYTF.